This entry is about one TCR beta chain. Its antigen is unknown. This sample was included in a study of cytomegalovirus exposure and HLA in healthy donors. Whole-study results and caveats: Per a prior analysis, the majority of TCR beta V segments were productive roughly 87% or roughly 30% of the time.

Germline assignment: CDR1 LNHDA and CDR2 SQIVND (reference sequence). The CDR3 has 14 amino acids. V lost 5 bases, J lost 4 bases, and 11 bases lay in between. 13 Jbeta primers and 60 Vbeta primers were used for the PCR. Produced via immunoSEQ multiplex PCR; TCRdb's table is partial and in-frame only. The sample consists of 90,000 to 100,000 clones, around three quarters of them appearing once. The sample consisted of PBMCs. The receptor was isolated from a man between 60 and 75 years old in good health and CMV-seropositive. The chain employs TRBV19 and TRBJ1-4; D is ambiguous. The CDR3 spells CASSDTFFNEKLFF. DNA of the CDR3: TGTGCCAGTAGTGACACCTTCTTTAATGAAAAACTGTTTTTT. The full variable domain, completed using reference TRBV19 and TRBJ1-4, is DGGITQSPKYLFRKEGQNVTLSCEQNLNHDAMYWYRQDPGQGLRLIYYSQIVNDFQKGDIAEGYSVSREKKESFPLTVTSAQKNPTAFYLCASSDTFFNEKLFFGSGTQLSVL.